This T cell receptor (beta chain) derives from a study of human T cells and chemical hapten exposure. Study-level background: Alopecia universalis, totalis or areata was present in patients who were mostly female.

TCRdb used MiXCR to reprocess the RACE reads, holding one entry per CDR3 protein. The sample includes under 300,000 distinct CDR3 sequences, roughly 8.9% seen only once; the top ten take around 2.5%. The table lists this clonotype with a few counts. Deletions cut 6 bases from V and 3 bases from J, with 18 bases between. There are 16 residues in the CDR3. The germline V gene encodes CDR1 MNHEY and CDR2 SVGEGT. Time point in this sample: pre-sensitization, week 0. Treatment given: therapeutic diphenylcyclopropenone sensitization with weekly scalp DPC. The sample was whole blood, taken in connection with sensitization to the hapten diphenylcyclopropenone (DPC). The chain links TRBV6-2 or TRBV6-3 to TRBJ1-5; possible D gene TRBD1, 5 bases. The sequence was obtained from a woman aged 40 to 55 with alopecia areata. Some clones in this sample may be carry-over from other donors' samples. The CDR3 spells CASRSGTGVYNQPQHF. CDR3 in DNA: TGTGCCAGCAGAAGCGGGACCGGAGTGTACAATCAGCCCCAGCATTTT.